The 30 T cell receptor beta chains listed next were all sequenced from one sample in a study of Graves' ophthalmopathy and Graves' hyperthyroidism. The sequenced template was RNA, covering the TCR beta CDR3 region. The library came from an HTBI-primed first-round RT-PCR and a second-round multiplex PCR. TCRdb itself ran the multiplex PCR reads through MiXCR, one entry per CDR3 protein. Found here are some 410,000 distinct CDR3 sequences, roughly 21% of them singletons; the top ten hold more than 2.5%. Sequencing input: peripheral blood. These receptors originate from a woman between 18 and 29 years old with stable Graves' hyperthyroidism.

In nucleotides, the CDR3 is TGTGCCAGCTCACCTTTGGACGGGCCCTACGAGCAGTACTTC. Its protein is CASSPLDGPYEQYF. The gene calls are TRBV18 and TRBJ2-7; D is unclear. Germline V gives CDR1 KGHSH, CDR2 LQKENI. V lost 3 bases to trimming and J lost 2 bases, with 11 bases between them. The CDR3 is 14 residues long.

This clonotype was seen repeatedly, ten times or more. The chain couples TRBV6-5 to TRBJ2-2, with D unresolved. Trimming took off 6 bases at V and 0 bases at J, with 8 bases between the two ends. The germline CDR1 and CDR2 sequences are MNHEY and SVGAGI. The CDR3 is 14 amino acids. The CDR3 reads CASRKQANTGELFF. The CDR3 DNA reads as TGTGCCAGCAGAAAACAAGCGAACACCGGGGAGCTGTTTTTT.

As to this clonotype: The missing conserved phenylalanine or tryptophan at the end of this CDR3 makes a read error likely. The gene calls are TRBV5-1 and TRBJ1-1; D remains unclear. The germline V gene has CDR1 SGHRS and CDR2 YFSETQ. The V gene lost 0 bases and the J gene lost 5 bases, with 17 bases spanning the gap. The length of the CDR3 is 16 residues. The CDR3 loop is CASSLEARGDETEAFC. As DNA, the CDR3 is TGCGCCAGCAGCTTGGAGGCGCGGGGAGATGAGACTGAAGCTTTCTGT.

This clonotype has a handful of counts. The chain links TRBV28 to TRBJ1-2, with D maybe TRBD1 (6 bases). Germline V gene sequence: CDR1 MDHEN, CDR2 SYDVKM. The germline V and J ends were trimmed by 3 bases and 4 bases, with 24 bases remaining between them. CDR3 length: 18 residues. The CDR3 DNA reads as TGTGCCAGCAGTTTCATCGCCGGGACACAGGGAGGGAGCTATGGCTACACCTTC. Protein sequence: CASSFIAGTQGGSYGYTF.

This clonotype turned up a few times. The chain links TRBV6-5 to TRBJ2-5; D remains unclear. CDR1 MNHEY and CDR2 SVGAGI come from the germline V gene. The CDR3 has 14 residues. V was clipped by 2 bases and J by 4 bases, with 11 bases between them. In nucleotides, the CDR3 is TGTGCCAGCAGTTACGGCAACTATGGAGAGACCCAGTACTTC. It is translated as CASSYGNYGETQYF.

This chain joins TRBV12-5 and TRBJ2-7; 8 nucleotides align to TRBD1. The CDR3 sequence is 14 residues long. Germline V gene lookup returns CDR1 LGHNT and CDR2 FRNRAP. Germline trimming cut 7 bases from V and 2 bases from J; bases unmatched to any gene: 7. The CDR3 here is CASAWTGSTYEQYF. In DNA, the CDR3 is TGTGCTAGTGCCTGGACAGGGAGCACCTACGAGCAGTACTTC.

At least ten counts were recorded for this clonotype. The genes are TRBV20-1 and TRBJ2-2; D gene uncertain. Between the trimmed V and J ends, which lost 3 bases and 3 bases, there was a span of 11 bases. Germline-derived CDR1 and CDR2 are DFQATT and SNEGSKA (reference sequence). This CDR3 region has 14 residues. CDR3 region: CSASDVVDTGELFF. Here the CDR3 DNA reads TGCAGTGCTAGTGACGTAGTAGACACCGGGGAGCTGTTTTTT.

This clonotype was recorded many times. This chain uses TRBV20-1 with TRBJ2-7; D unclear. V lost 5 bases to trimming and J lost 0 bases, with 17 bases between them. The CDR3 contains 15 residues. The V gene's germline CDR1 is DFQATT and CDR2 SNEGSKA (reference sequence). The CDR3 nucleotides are TGCAGTGCTTCCAACCGACCCCCCCTCTCCTACGAGCAGTACTTC. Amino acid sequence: CSASNRPPLSYEQYF.

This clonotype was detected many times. The CDR3 sequence: CASQAPQETQYF. CDR3 DNA: TGTGCCAGCCAGGCGCCTCAAGAGACCCAGTACTTC. The chain combines TRBV6-1 with TRBJ2-5; D not certain. Germline CDR1 MNHNS, CDR2 SASEGT. V lost 8 bases and J 2 bases, leaving 9 bases between the germline ends. The CDR3 is 12 amino acids.

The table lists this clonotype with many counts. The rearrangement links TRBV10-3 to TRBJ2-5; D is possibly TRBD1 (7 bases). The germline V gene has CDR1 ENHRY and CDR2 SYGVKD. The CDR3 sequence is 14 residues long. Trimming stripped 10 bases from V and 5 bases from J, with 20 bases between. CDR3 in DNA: TGTGCCACGCTCCCCGGGGGACAGAGGGAGACCCAGTACTTC. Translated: CATLPGGQRETQYF.

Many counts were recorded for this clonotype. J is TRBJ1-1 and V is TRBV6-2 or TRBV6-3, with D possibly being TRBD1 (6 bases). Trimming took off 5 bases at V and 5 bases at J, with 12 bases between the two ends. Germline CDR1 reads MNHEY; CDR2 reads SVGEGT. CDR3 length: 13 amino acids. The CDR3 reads CASSNPRGTEAFF. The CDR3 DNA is TGTGCCAGCAGTAATCCCAGGGGAACTGAAGCTTTCTTT.

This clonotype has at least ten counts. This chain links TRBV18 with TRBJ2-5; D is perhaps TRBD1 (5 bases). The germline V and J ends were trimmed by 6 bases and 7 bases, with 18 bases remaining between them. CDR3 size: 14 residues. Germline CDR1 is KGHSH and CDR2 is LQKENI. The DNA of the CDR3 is TGTGCCAGCTCCCCAGCTCCAGGGCCCGGGACCCAGTACTTC. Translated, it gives CASSPAPGPGTQYF.

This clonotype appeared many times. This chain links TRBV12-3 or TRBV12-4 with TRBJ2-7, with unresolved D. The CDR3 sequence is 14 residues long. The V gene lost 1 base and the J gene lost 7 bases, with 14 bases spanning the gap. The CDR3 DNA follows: TGTGCCAGCAGTTTAGTGGCGGTCCCCGGGGAGCAGTACTTC. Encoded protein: CASSLVAVPGEQYF.

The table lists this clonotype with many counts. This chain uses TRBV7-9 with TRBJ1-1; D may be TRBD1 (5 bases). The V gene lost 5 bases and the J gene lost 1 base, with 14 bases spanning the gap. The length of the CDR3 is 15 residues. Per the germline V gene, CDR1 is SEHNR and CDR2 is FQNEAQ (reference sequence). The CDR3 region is CASSQFRGKNTEAFF. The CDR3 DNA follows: TGTGCCAGCAGCCAATTCCGGGGCAAGAACACTGAAGCTTTCTTT.

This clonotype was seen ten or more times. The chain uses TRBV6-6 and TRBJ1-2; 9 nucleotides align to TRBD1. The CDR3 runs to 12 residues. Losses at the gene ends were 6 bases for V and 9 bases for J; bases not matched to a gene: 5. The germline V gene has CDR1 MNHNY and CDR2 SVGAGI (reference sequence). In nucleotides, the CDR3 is TGTGCCAGCAGCCGGGACAGGGAACGCTACACCTTC. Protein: CASSRDRERYTF.

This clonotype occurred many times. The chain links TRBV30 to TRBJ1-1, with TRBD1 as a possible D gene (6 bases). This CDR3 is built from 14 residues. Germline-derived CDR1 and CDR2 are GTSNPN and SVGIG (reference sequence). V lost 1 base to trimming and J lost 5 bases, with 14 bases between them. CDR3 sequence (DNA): TGTGCCTGGAGTGCGGGACTCCAGGGGACTGAAGCTTTCTTT. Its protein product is CAWSAGLQGTEAFF.

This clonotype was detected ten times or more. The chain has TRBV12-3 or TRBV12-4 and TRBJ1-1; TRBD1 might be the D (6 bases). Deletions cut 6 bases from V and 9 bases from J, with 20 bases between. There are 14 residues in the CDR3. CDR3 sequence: CASSPTRGGGKAFF. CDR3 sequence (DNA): TGTGCCAGCAGCCCCACCCGAGGGGGGGGGAAAGCTTTCTTT.

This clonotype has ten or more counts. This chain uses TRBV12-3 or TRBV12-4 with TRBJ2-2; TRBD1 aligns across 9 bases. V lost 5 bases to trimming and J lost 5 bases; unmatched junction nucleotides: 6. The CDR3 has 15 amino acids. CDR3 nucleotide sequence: TGTGCCAGCAGTCCGACAGGGGGACGTACCGGGGAGCTGTTTTTT. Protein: CASSPTGGRTGELFF.

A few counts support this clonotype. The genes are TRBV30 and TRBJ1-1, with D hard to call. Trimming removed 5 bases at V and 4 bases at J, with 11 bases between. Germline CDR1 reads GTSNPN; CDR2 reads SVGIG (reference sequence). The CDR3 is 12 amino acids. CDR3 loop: CAWSYGSTEAFF. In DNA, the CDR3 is TGTGCCTGGTCCTATGGGAGCACTGAAGCTTTCTTT.

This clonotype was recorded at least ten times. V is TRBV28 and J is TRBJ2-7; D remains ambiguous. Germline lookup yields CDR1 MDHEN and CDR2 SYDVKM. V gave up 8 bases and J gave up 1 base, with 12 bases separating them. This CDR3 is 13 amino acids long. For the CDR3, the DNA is TGTGCCAGCTCTCTGGAAAGTTCCTACGAGCAGTACTTC. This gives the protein CASSLESSYEQYF. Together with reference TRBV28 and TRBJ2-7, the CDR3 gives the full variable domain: DVKVTQSSRYLVKRTGEKVFLECVQDMDHENMFWYRQDPGLGLRLIYFSYDVKMKEKGDIPEGYSVSREKKERFSLILESASTNQTSMYLCASSLESSYEQYFGPGTRLTVT.

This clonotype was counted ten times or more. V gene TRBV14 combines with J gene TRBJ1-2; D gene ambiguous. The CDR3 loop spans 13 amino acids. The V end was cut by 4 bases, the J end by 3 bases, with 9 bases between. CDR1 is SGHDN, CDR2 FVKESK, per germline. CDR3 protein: CASSRARDYGYTF. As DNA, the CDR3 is TGTGCCAGCAGCCGGGCGCGGGACTATGGCTACACCTTC.

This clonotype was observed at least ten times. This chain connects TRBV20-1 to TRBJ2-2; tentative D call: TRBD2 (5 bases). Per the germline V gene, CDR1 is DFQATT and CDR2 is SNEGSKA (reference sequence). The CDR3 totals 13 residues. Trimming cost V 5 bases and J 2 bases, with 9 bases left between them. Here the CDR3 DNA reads TGCAGTGCTTACAGCGGTAACACCGGGGAGCTGTTTTTT. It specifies CSAYSGNTGELFF.

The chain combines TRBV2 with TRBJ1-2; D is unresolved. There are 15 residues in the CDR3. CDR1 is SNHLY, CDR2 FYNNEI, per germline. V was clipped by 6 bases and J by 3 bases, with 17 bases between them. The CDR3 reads CASRLRPTTDYGYTF. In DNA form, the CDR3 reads TGTGCCAGCAGGTTGAGACCCACCACTGACTATGGCTACACCTTC.

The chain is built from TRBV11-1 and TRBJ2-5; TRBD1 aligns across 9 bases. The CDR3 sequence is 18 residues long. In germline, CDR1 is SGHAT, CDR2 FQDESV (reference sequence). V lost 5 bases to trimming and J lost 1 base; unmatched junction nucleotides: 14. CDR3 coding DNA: TGTGCCAGCAGCAAGACGATCGGGACAGGGAGGTTCCAAGAGACCCAGTACTTC. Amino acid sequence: CASSKTIGTGRFQETQYF. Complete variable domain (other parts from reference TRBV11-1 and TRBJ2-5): EAEVAQSPRYKITEKSQAVAFWCDPISGHATLYWYRQILGQGPELLVQFQDESVVDDSQLPKDRFSAERLKGVDSTLKIQPAELGDSAMYLCASSKTIGTGRFQETQYFGPGTRLLVL.

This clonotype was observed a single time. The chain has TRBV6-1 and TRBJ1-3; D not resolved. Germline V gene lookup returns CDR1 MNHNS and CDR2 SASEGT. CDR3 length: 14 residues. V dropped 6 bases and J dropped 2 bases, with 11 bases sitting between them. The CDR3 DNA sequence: TGTGCCAGCAGCTTTACGGCAGCTGGAAACACCATATATTTT. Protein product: CASSFTAAGNTIYF.

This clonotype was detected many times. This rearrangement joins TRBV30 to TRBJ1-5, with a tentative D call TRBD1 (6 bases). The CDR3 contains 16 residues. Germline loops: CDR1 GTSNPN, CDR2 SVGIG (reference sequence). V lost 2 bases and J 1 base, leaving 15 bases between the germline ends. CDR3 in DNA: TGTGCCTGGAGTTTAAGGGCTCAGGGGAGCAATCAGCCCCAGCATTTT. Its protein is CAWSLRAQGSNQPQHF.

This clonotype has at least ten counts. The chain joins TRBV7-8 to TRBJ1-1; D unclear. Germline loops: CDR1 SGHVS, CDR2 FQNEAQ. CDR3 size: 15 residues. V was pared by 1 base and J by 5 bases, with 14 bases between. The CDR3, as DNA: TGTGCCAGCAGCTTAGGAGGGCTTAGTGGGACTGAAGCTTTCTTT. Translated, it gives CASSLGGLSGTEAFF.

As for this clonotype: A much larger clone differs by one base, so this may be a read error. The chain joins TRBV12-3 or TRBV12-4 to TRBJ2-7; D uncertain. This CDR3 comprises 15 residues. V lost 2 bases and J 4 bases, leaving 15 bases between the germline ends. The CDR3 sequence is CASSLLDKSRYEQYF. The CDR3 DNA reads TGTGCCAGCAGTTTATTAGACAAAAGCAGGTACGAGCAGTACTTC.

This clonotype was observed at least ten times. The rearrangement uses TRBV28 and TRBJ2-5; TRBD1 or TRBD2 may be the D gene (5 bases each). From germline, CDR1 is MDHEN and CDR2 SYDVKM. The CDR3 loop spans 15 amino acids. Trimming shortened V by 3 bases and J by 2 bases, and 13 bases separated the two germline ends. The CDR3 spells CASSFTRGQQETQYF. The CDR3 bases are TGTGCCAGCAGTTTCACCCGGGGCCAACAAGAGACCCAGTACTTC. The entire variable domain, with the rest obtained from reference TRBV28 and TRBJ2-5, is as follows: DVKVTQSSRYLVKRTGEKVFLECVQDMDHENMFWYRQDPGLGLRLIYFSYDVKMKEKGDIPEGYSVSREKKERFSLILESASTNQTSMYLCASSFTRGQQETQYFGPGTRLLVL.

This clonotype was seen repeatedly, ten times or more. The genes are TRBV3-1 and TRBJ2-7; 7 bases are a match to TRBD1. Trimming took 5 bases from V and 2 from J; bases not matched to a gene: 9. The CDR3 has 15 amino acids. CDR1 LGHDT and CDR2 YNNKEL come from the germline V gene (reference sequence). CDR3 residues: CASSYKAGTAYEQYF. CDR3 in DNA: TGTGCCAGCAGCTATAAAGCTGGGACAGCCTACGAGCAGTACTTC.